Given below is one T cell receptor beta chain in context. What it binds is not known. TCRB transcripts that were expressed got sequenced, as all of the isolated RNA had been reverse transcribed. Some clones are missing from TCRdb's copy, which holds only in-frame ones; the method was immunoSEQ multiplex PCR. The table records some 150,000 clones, just over 9% of them present only once. This record comes from a study of beta chain features in type 1 diabetes. Study-wide results and caveats: Insertions at VDJ junctions were less frequent in type 1 diabetes patients. These patients also deleted more nucleotides at the same junctions. Type 1 diabetes patients showed a moderate but significant shortening of TCRB CDR3s in all four CD4+ subsets.

V lost 0 bases, J lost 7 bases, and 6 bases stayed unmatched. Germline V CDR1 and CDR2: LGHNA, YNFKEQ. CDR3 length: 17 residues. The sample taken for sequencing was central memory CD4+ T cells from blood. The TCR originated in a man in his late teens or twenties in good health. V gene TRBV4-2 combines with J gene TRBJ2-3; the match to TRBD2 covers 14 bases. For the CDR3, the DNA is TGTGCCAGCAGCCAAGACGCTGGGACTAGCGGGGGATATACGCAGTATTTT. Translating gives CASSQDAGTSGGYTQYF.